These T cell receptor beta chains were read from a single sample in a study of T cell responses to AZD1222 COVID-19 vaccine. Repertoires were generated with immunoSEQ multiplex PCR, while TCRdb's copy carries only in-frame clones and drops some. Among under 200,000 clones listed, 94% were seen once. Source: peripheral blood, taken on day 0 of AZD1222 vaccination. Receptor source: an adult in good health. Each CDR3 is given with its conserved first and last residue. A D gene is named only where the DNA matches it firmly. Where a row states a size, it is once, few, many or the class of an expanded clone; other rows omit it.

d_call: NA; j_call: TRBJ1-2; v_call: TRBV29-1; clone_size: NA; cdr3_aa: CSVWARGGYTF; cdr3_nt: TGCAGCGTATGGGCCCGAGGAGGCTACACCTTC
d_call: NA; j_call: TRBJ2-5; v_call: TRBV12-5; clone_size: NA; cdr3_aa: CASGLEGETQYF; cdr3_nt: TGTGCTAGTGGTTTAGAGGGGGAGACCCAGTACTTC
d_call: NA; j_call: TRBJ2-7; v_call: TRBV2; clone_size: NA; cdr3_aa: CASSRVGGRSYEQYF; cdr3_nt: TGTGCCAGCAGTCGGGTGGGGGGGCGCTCCTACGAGCAGTACTTC
d_call: TRBD1; j_call: TRBJ1-1; v_call: TRBV27; clone_size: NA; cdr3_aa: CASSSPTGVAFF; cdr3_nt: TGTGCCAGCAGTTCACCCACAGGGGTGGCTTTCTTT
d_call: TRBD1; j_call: TRBJ2-7; v_call: TRBV5-4; clone_size: NA; cdr3_aa: CASSFRQGRQYF; cdr3_nt: TGTGCCAGCAGTTTCAGACAGGGTCGGCAGTACTTC
d_call: TRBD2; j_call: TRBJ2-7; v_call: TRBV7-8; clone_size: NA; cdr3_aa: CASSRPGLASVSEQYF; cdr3_nt: TGTGCCAGCAGCCGGCCGGGACTAGCTTCGGTATCCGAGCAGTACTTC
d_call: NA; j_call: TRBJ2-2; v_call: TRBV5-1; clone_size: NA; cdr3_aa: CASSLSRELFF; cdr3_nt: TGCGCCAGCAGCTTGTCTCGGGAGCTGTTTTTT
d_call: TRBD1; j_call: TRBJ1-4; v_call: TRBV11-2; clone_size: NA; cdr3_aa: CASTLNPGDRNEKLFF; cdr3_nt: TGTGCCAGCACCCTCAATCCAGGGGACAGGAATGAAAAACTGTTTTTT
d_call: TRBD2; j_call: TRBJ2-1; v_call: TRBV18; clone_size: NA; cdr3_aa: CASFDPGGNEQFF; cdr3_nt: TGTGCCAGCTTTGACCCGGGGGGCAATGAGCAGTTCTTC
d_call: NA; j_call: TRBJ2-5; v_call: TRBV18; clone_size: few; cdr3_aa: CASSPAVGTPQETQYF; cdr3_nt: TGTGCCAGCTCACCAGCGGTTGGAACCCCTCAAGAGACCCAGTACTTC
d_call: NA; j_call: TRBJ2-6; v_call: TRBV18; clone_size: NA; cdr3_aa: CASSPAGANVLTF; cdr3_nt: TGTGCCAGCTCACCAGCTGGGGCCAACGTCCTGACTTTC